Each of the 15 T cell receptor beta chains below was sequenced from the same sample in a study of beta chain features in type 1 diabetes. Every bit of the isolated RNA underwent reverse transcription, so sequencing read expressed TCRB transcripts. The data were produced by immunoSEQ multiplex PCR, yet TCRdb's version contains in-frame clones alone and is incomplete. The data show 130,000 to 150,000 clones, with under 60% seen just once and 0.42% held by the top ten. Sequenced: Tregs from blood. These receptors were obtained from a man younger than 30 in good health.

This clone showed up just a few times. The rearrangement joins TRBV27 to TRBJ1-2; 9 bases are a match to TRBD1. Per germline, CDR1 MNHEY and CDR2 SMNVEV (reference sequence). The V and J ends lost 4 bases and 1 base, in that order; junction bases with no gene match: 4. This CDR3 spans 15 amino acids. CDR3 in DNA: TGTGCCAGCAGTTGGACAGGGGTCCTTAACTATGGCTACACCTTC. Translated: CASSWTGVLNYGYTF.

The rearrangement joins TRBV7-9 to TRBJ2-3; D is undetermined. The germline V gene has CDR1 SEHNR and CDR2 FQNEAQ (reference sequence). This CDR3 has 13 residues. Deletions cut 2 bases from V and 3 bases from J, with 6 bases between. The CDR3 protein is CASSLLQTDTQYF. The DNA of the CDR3 is TGTGCCAGCAGCTTATTACAAACAGATACGCAGTATTTT.

This sequence joins TRBV19 and TRBJ2-7; a weak D match, TRBD1 (5 bases). Looked up from germline, CDR1 is LNHDA and CDR2 is SQIVND (reference sequence). This CDR3 spans 15 amino acids. Trimming removed 3 bases from V and 7 bases from J, with 19 bases in between. For the CDR3, the DNA is TGTGCCAGTAGTATTGTGGGGCCGCTCTTTGGGGAGCAGTACTTC. This codes for CASSIVGPLFGEQYF.

As DNA, the CDR3 is TGTGCCAGCACTCGGGACAGGAGGTACGAGCAGTACTTC. Amino acid sequence: CASTRDRRYEQYF. The chain employs TRBV6-1 and TRBJ2-7; 8 nucleotides line up with TRBD1. V lost 7 bases to trimming and J lost 4 bases; unmatched junction nucleotides: 6. CDR3 size: 13 residues. Germline-derived CDR1 and CDR2 are MNHNS and SASEGT.

This clone was counted only a few times. The CDR3 spells CASSSRTAYGYTF. Written as DNA, the CDR3 is TGTGCCAGCAGCTCACGGACAGCCTATGGCTACACCTTC. The gene calls are TRBV7-2 and TRBJ1-2, with D tentatively TRBD1 (6 bases). CDR1 and CDR2 (germline): SGHTA, FQGNSA. V lost 4 bases and J lost 4, with 10 bases in between. CDR3 length: 13 residues.

This clone was seen only once. The chain is built from TRBV18 and TRBJ1-1; no clear D. Germline V CDR1 and CDR2: KGHSH, LQKENI. CDR3 length: 14 amino acids. V shed 1 base and J shed 5 bases, with 11 bases lying between them. The CDR3, as DNA: TGTGCCAGCTCACCACGGGCCGGATCGACTGAAGCTTTCTTT. Its protein product is CASSPRAGSTEAFF.

This clone turned up a few times. The genes are TRBV18 and TRBJ2-1, with a possible D match to TRBD2 (6 bases). Germline CDR1 KGHSH, CDR2 LQKENI. With 4 bases removed from V and 2 bases from J, the gap between germline ends came to 12 bases. The CDR3 spans 15 residues. CDR3 region: CASSRRDGAYNEQFF. The CDR3 DNA sequence: TGTGCCAGCTCACGGAGGGACGGCGCCTACAATGAGCAGTTCTTC.

This chain uses TRBV19 with TRBJ1-2, with 9 bases lining up with TRBD1. CDR1 and CDR2 (germline): LNHDA, SQIVND (reference sequence). The V segment lost 6 bases and the J segment 7 bases; nucleotides outside the gene matches: 9. The CDR3 covers 14 residues. In DNA form, the CDR3 reads TGTGCCAGTAGCGCCCGGACAGGGGCCGGTGGCTACACCTTC. This encodes CASSARTGAGGYTF.

The rearrangement uses TRBV5-1 and TRBJ1-5; D gene uncertain. V dropped 4 bases and J dropped 3 bases, with 17 bases sitting between them. The CDR3 is made up of 16 amino acids. CDR1 and CDR2 (germline): SGHRS, YFSETQ. The chain's CDR3 is CASSPGGQVHNQPQHF. The CDR3 DNA is TGCGCCAGCAGCCCTGGTGGTCAGGTTCACAATCAGCCCCAGCATTTT.

This clone was seen a single time. J is TRBJ2-3 and V is TRBV4-2; D might be TRBD1 (6 bases). Germline-derived CDR1 and CDR2 are LGHNA and YNFKEQ. Trimming left V 5 bases short and J 4 bases short, with 22 bases between. The CDR3 extends over 17 amino acids. CDR3 sequence (DNA): TGTGCCAGCAGCAGACGCCCCCCAGGGGAGTTGTCAGATACGCAGTATTTT. This translates into CASSRRPPGELSDTQYF.

The V gene is TRBV30, the J gene TRBJ1-5; D is uncertain. V lost 4 bases to trimming and J lost 2 bases, with 12 bases between them. The V gene's germline CDR1 is GTSNPN and CDR2 SVGIG (reference sequence). The CDR3 consists of 14 residues. DNA of the CDR3: TGTGCCTGGACCCCCGGGAACCGCAATCAGCCCCAGCATTTT. This translates into CAWTPGNRNQPQHF.

The genes are TRBV4-3 and TRBJ2-1, with 11 bases matching TRBD1. V shed 0 bases, J shed 7 bases, and the junction held 8 bases outside the gene matches. The CDR3 is made up of 17 amino acids. Germline V gene data show CDR1 as LGHNA and CDR2 as YSLEER. The CDR3 sequence is CASSQDTRTGGKNEQFF. The CDR3 DNA is TGCGCCAGCAGCCAAGATACCCGGACAGGGGGCAAGAATGAGCAGTTCTTC.

The chain uses TRBV28 and TRBJ2-7, with a tentative D call TRBD2 (7 bases). The V gene's germline CDR1 is MDHEN and CDR2 SYDVKM. The CDR3 is 11 residues long. Trimming removed 10 bases at V and 6 bases at J, with 13 bases between. CDR3 loop: CATLRGAEQYF. The CDR3 nucleotides read TGTGCCACCCTCCGGGGGGCCGAGCAGTACTTC.

This clone was seen a handful of times. The V call is TRBV30, the J call TRBJ2-5; D unclear. V lost 4 bases, J lost 4 bases, and 10 bases lay in between. This CDR3 region has 12 residues. Germline V CDR1 and CDR2: GTSNPN, SVGIG (reference sequence). CDR3 protein: CAWTPGVETQYF. The CDR3, as DNA: TGTGCCTGGACCCCGGGTGTAGAGACCCAGTACTTC.

This clone was observed a handful of times. The V call is TRBV28, the J call TRBJ2-3; a weak D match, TRBD1 (6 bases). The CDR3 is 14 residues long. V was cut by 6 bases and J by 3 bases, with 13 bases left in between. CDR1 is MDHEN and CDR2 is SYDVKM in the germline V gene. The CDR3 reads CASSPPRGTDTQYF. DNA of the CDR3: TGTGCCAGCAGCCCACCCAGGGGTACAGATACGCAGTATTTT.